The 18 T cell receptor beta chains in this list originate from one sample, sequenced in a study of human T cells and chemical hapten exposure. Time point denoted: patch test 1, 2 weeks after DPC sensitization. Treatment described: therapeutic diphenylcyclopropenone sensitization with weekly scalp DPC. TCRdb called the RACE reads again in MiXCR, with one record for every CDR3 protein. Among 60,000 to 80,000 distinct CDR3 sequences listed, about 31% were seen once. The sample consisted of whole blood, taken in connection with sensitization to the hapten diphenylcyclopropenone (DPC). Receptor source: a man aged 40-55 years with alopecia areata. Some clones in this sample may be carry-over from other donors' samples.

This rearrangement joins TRBV7-2 to TRBJ2-7; D may be TRBD2 (6 bases). Trimming removed 3 bases from V and 4 bases from J, with 13 bases in between. CDR3 size: 14 residues. Germline CDR1 is SGHTA and CDR2 is FQGNSA. CDR3 region: CASSLGLPGYEQYF. For the CDR3, the DNA is TGTGCCAGCAGCTTGGGACTCCCCGGGTACGAGCAGTACTTC.

The chain uses TRBV11-2 and TRBJ2-3; TRBD1 agrees at 7 bases. V lost 1 base to trimming and J lost 5 bases; unmatched junction nucleotides: 9. CDR1 is SGHAT and CDR2 is FQNNGV in the germline V gene. The CDR3 is 16 amino acids. Here the CDR3 reads CASSLGTDRVGDTQYF. The CDR3, as DNA: TGTGCCAGCAGCTTAGGGACAGACAGGGTTGGAGATACGCAGTATTTT. Combining the CDR3 with reference TRBV11-2 and TRBJ2-3 gives the whole variable domain EAGVAQSPRYKIIEKRQSVAFWCNPISGHATLYWYQQILGQGPKLLIQFQNNGVVDDSQLPKDRFSAERLKGVDSTLKIQPAKLEDSAVYLCASSLGTDRVGDTQYFGPGTRLTVL.

The genes are TRBV9 and TRBJ2-7; D possibly corresponds to TRBD2 (6 bases). CDR3 size: 13 residues. CDR1 is SGDLS, CDR2 YYNGEE, per germline. V gave up 4 bases and J gave up 3 bases, with 11 bases separating them. CDR3 protein: CASSPPEGYEQYF. CDR3 DNA: TGTGCCAGCAGCCCCCCGGAGGGCTACGAGCAGTACTTC.

This clonotype was seen more than once but under ten times. J is TRBJ2-5 and V is TRBV7-9; perhaps TRBD2 as D (6 bases). The CDR3 totals 15 residues. The V end was cut by 5 bases, the J end by 5 bases, with 18 bases between. Germline CDR1 reads SEHNR; CDR2 reads FQNEAQ (reference sequence). The CDR3 is CASSLYGGVQETQYF. Here the CDR3 DNA reads TGTGCCAGCAGCCTCTACGGAGGGGTTCAGGAGACCCAGTACTTC. The whole variable domain, filled in from reference TRBV7-9 and TRBJ2-5, reads DTGVSQNPRHKITKRGQNVTFRCDPISEHNRLYWYRQTLGQGPEFLTYFQNEAQLEKSRLLSDRFSAERPKGSFSTLEIQRTEQGDSAMYLCASSLYGGVQETQYFGPGTRLLVL.

The CDR3 DNA is TGTGCCAGCCGACGGGGGATCACCTACGAGCAGTACTTC. As protein: CASRRGITYEQYF. The V gene is TRBV28, the J gene TRBJ2-7; D may be TRBD2 (6 bases). Germline CDR1 is MDHEN and CDR2 is SYDVKM. V lost 8 bases and J lost 2, with 13 bases in between. The CDR3 has 13 residues.

The CDR3: CASSLTGTSIYNEQFF. The CDR3, as DNA: TGCGCCAGCAGCCTGACCGGGACTAGCATCTACAATGAGCAGTTCTTC. J is TRBJ2-1 and V is TRBV5-1; TRBD2 agrees at 9 bases. Germline V gene lookup returns CDR1 SGHRS and CDR2 YFSETQ. This CDR3 is 16 amino acids long. V gave up 4 bases and J gave up 3 bases; unmatched junction bases: 8.

CDR3 sequence reads: CSAFAGPKLFF. In DNA form, the CDR3 reads TGCAGTGCCTTCGCGGGGCCAAAACTGTTTTTT. This chain joins TRBV20-1 and TRBJ1-4; a possible D gene is TRBD1 (5 bases). V was pared by 6 bases and J by 10 bases, with 12 bases between. This CDR3 spans 11 amino acids. CDR1 is DFQATT, CDR2 SNEGSKA, per germline (reference sequence).

This rearrangement joins TRBV20-1 to TRBJ2-2, with D possibly being TRBD1 (5 bases). Germline V lookup: CDR1 DFQATT, CDR2 SNEGSKA (reference sequence). Trimming removed 0 bases from V and 4 bases from J, with 15 bases in between. The CDR3 runs 16 residues. CDR3 DNA: TGCAGTGCTAGAGATCAGGGTCTCGGCGGCACCGGGGAGCTGTTTTTT. It encodes CSARDQGLGGTGELFF.

This clonotype has at least ten counts. V and J are TRBV12-3 or TRBV12-4 and TRBJ1-1, with D possibly matching TRBD1 (5 bases). This CDR3 is built from 15 residues. Trimming shortened V by 3 bases and J by 6 bases, and 17 bases separated the two germline ends. The CDR3 here is CASSFRSNRQPEAFF. The DNA for the CDR3 is TGTGCCAGCAGTTTCAGATCGAACAGACAGCCTGAAGCTTTCTTT.

The J gene is TRBJ1-5, the V gene TRBV12-3 or TRBV12-4, with a tentative D call TRBD1 (5 bases). This CDR3 has 13 residues. Trimming cost V 5 bases and J 7 bases, with 12 bases left between them. Here the CDR3 DNA reads TGTGCCAGCAGTGTCAGGGTCGGGCAGCCCCAGCATTTT. Protein product: CASSVRVGQPQHF.

This chain uses TRBV20-1 with TRBJ1-2; 9 bases match TRBD1. Germline CDR1 DFQATT, CDR2 SNEGSKA (reference sequence). V was clipped by 3 bases and J by 8 bases; unmatched bases: 10. The CDR3 consists of 14 residues. CDR3 sequence (DNA): TGCAGTGCTAGTTGGGGACAGGGAGCTCGCGGCTACACCTTC. Amino acid sequence: CSASWGQGARGYTF.

This chain connects TRBV28 to TRBJ2-2; D is possibly TRBD2 (6 bases). Germline V gene lookup returns CDR1 MDHEN and CDR2 SYDVKM. The CDR3 loop spans 13 amino acids. V was cut by 7 bases and J by 1 base, with 7 bases left in between. The CDR3 region is CASTGVNTGELFF. The CDR3 DNA reads as TGTGCCAGCACGGGGGTGAACACCGGGGAGCTGTTTTTT. Looking up the rest from reference TRBV28 and TRBJ2-2 gives the full variable domain: DVKVTQSSRYLVKRTGEKVFLECVQDMDHENMFWYRQDPGLGLRLIYFSYDVKMKEKGDIPEGYSVSREKKERFSLILESASTNQTSMYLCASTGVNTGELFFGEGSRLTVL.

The V gene is TRBV27, the J gene TRBJ2-4; D is unclear. The CDR3 consists of 13 residues. The germline V gene encodes CDR1 MNHEY and CDR2 SMNVEV (reference sequence). V was cut by 5 bases and J by 7 bases, with 12 bases left in between. CDR3 protein: CASSPGIGNIQYF. The DNA of the CDR3 is TGTGCCAGCAGTCCAGGTATAGGGAACATTCAGTACTTC.

This chain uses TRBV21-1 with TRBJ2-2; the table assigns TRBD1, which was not confirmed against the DNA. TRBV21-1 is classified as a pseudogene. The CDR3 sequence is 15 residues long. CDR3 amino acids: CASSKQGPNTGELFF. The CDR3 DNA is TGTGCCAGCAGCAAACAGGGGCCGAACACCGGGGAGCTGTTTTTT.

The chain employs TRBV7-6 and TRBJ2-2; D is ambiguous. CDR1 SGHVS and CDR2 FNYEAQ come from the germline V gene. This CDR3 has 11 amino acids. The germline V and J ends were trimmed by 8 bases and 9 bases, with 10 bases remaining between them. CDR3 coding DNA: TGTGCCAGCGGACCTCTCCGGGAGCTGTTTTTT. It encodes CASGPLRELFF.

This clonotype was counted a few times. This chain links TRBV27 with TRBJ2-7; D might be TRBD1 (7 bases). Trimming stripped 3 bases from V and 6 bases from J, with 15 bases between. The CDR3 consists of 14 residues. CDR1 and CDR2 (germline): MNHEY, SMNVEV (reference sequence). CDR3 protein: CASSFRQGGSEQYF. CDR3 DNA sequence: TGTGCCAGCAGTTTCCGACAGGGAGGCAGCGAGCAGTACTTC.

Details on this clonotype: Relative to the germline gene, one junction end is altered; a read error may explain this. This chain joins TRBV11-2 and TRBJ1-1; the D is unclear. This CDR3 is built from 13 residues. Germline loops: CDR1 SGHAT, CDR2 FQNNGV. CDR3 region: CASSLMQNTETFF. In nucleotides, the CDR3 is TGTGCCAGCAGCTTAATGCAGAACACTGAAACTTTCTTT.

CDR3 DNA: TGCAGCGTCTCTAGCGGACACACAGATACGCAGTATTTT. Its protein product is CSVSSGHTDTQYF. The chain has TRBV29-1 and TRBJ2-3; TRBD2 matches 7 bases. Germline V CDR1 and CDR2: SQVTM, ANQGSEA. V shed 6 bases and J 2 bases; nucleotides not matched to a gene: 5. This CDR3 has 13 amino acids.